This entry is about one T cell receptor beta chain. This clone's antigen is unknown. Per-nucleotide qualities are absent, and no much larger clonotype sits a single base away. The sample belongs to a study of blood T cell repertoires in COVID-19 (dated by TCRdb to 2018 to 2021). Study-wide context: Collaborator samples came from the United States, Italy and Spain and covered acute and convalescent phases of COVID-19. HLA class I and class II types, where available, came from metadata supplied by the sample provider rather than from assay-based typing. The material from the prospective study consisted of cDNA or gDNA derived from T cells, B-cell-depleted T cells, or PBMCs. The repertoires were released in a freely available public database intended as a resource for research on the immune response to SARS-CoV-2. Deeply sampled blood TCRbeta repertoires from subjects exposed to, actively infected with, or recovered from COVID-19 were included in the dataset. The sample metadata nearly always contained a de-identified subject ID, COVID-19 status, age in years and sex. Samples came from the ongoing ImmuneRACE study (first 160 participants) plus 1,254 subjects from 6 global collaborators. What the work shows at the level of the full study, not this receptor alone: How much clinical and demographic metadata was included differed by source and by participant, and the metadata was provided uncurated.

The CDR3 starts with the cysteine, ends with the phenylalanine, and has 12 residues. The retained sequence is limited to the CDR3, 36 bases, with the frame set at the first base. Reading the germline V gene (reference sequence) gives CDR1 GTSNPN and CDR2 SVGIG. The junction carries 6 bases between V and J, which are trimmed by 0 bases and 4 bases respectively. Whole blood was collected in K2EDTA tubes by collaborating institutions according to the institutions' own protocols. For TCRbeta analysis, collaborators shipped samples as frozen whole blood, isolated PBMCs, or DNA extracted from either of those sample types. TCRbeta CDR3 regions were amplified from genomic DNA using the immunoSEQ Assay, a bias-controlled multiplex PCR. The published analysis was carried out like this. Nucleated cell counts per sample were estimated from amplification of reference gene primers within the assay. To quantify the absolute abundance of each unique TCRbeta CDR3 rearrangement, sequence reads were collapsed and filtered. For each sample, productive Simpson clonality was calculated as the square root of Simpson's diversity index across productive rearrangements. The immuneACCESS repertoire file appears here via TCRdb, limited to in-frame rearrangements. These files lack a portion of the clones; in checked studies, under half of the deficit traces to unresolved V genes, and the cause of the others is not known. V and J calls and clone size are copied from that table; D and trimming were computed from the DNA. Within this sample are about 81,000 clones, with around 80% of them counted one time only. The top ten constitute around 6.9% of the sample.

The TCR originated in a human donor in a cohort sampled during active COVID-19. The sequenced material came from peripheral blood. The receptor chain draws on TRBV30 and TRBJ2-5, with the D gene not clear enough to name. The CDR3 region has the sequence CAWSVQRETQYF. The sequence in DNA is TGTGCCTGGAGTGTACAACGAGAGACCCAGTACTTC. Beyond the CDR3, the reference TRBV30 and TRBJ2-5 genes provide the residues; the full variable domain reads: SQTIHQWPATLVQPVGSPLSLECTVEGTSNPNLYWYRQAAGRGLQLLFYSVGIGQISSEVPQNLSASRPQDRQFILSSKKLLLSDSGFYLCAWSVQRETQYFGPGTRLLVL.